These 15 T cell receptor beta chains share one sample of origin, sequenced in a study of cytomegalovirus exposure and HLA in healthy donors. Use of 60 Vbeta and 13 Jbeta primers characterized the PCR. Only in-frame clones appear in the TCRdb table, and some are missing; sequencing was by immunoSEQ multiplex PCR. The sample shows some 140,000 clones, less than 80% of them seen only once. Sequenced input: PBMCs. The receptor set was obtained from a woman aged 45-59 years in good health and CMV-seropositive.

The chain uses TRBV10-3 and TRBJ2-5; TRBD2 matches 9 bases. The CDR3 extends over 15 amino acids. From germline, CDR1 is ENHRY and CDR2 SYGVKD. V gave up 0 bases and J gave up 5 bases; unmatched junction bases: 4. The CDR3 nucleotides read TGTGCCATCAGTGAGTCGCGGGGGGGCGGGGAGACCCAGTACTTC. Translation: CAISESRGGGETQYF.

The chain recombines TRBV11-3 with TRBJ2-1, with a tentative D call TRBD2 (5 bases). The CDR3 extends over 15 amino acids. Germline assignment: CDR1 SGHNT and CDR2 YENEEA. V gave up 0 bases and J gave up 0 bases, with 6 bases separating them. The CDR3 reads CASSLEGSSYNEQFF. The CDR3 DNA reads as TGTGCCAGCAGCTTAGAGGGGAGCTCCTACAATGAGCAGTTCTTC.

The chain's CDR3 is CASSIFRDRGREGNYGYTF. The CDR3 nucleotides read TGTGCCAGTAGTATTTTCCGGGACAGGGGGCGAGAAGGAAACTATGGCTACACCTTC. The chain joins TRBV19 to TRBJ1-2, with 12 bases that match TRBD1. The CDR3 runs 19 residues. V lost 3 bases to trimming and J lost 2 bases; unmatched junction nucleotides: 13. The germline CDR1 and CDR2 sequences are LNHDA and SQIVND (reference sequence).

V usage is TRBV5-8 and J usage is TRBJ2-3, with a possible D match to TRBD1 (7 bases). This CDR3 is 15 amino acids long. Trimming cost V 5 bases and J 1 base, with 14 bases left between them. From germline, CDR1 is SGHTS and CDR2 YDEGEE. CDR3 in DNA: TGTGCCAGCAGTCAAACAGGGGAGGGCACAGATACGCAGTATTTT. It translates to CASSQTGEGTDTQYF.

The genes are TRBV27 and TRBJ2-1, with D maybe TRBD2 (6 bases). Between the trimmed V and J ends, which lost 4 bases and 10 bases, there was a span of 17 bases. The CDR3 contains 14 residues. Germline V gene data show CDR1 as MNHEY and CDR2 as SMNVEV (reference sequence). The CDR3 is CASSSPGLASEQFF. CDR3 sequence (DNA): TGTGCCAGCAGTTCGCCCGGGCTAGCGAGCGAGCAGTTCTTC.

CDR3 in amino acids: CASSQVLAAEDNEQFF. Written as DNA, the CDR3 is TGCGCCAGCAGCCAAGTGTTAGCGGCAGAAGACAATGAGCAGTTCTTC. V gene TRBV4-1 combines with J gene TRBJ2-1; perhaps TRBD2 as D (6 bases). The V end was cut by 1 base, the J end by 5 bases, with 15 bases between. Germline lookup yields CDR1 MGHRA and CDR2 YSYEKL. The CDR3 has 16 residues.

This clone was seen many times. V is TRBV6-1 and J is TRBJ2-1; 8 nucleotides match TRBD2. The CDR3 runs to 15 residues. With V trimmed by 7 bases and J by 4 bases, 9 bases remained unmatched. Looked up from germline, CDR1 is MNHNS and CDR2 is SASEGT. This CDR3 reads CASTPGLGGYNEQFF. Here the CDR3 DNA reads TGTGCCAGCACGCCGGGACTAGGAGGGTACAATGAGCAGTTCTTC.

J is TRBJ2-7 and V is TRBV7-8; 11 bases agree with TRBD2. The CDR3 is made up of 14 amino acids. V was pared by 4 bases and J by 4 bases, with 3 bases of the junction left unmatched. CDR1 and CDR2 from the germline V gene are SGHVS and FQNEAQ. The CDR3 here is CASSSTSGVYEQYF. The CDR3 region has the DNA TGTGCCAGCAGCTCGACTAGCGGGGTGTACGAGCAGTACTTC.

V and J are TRBV5-6 and TRBJ2-7; D uncertain. This CDR3 region has 13 residues. Germline V gene lookup returns CDR1 SGHDT and CDR2 YYEEEE. With 2 bases removed from V and 7 bases from J, the gap between germline ends came to 13 bases. CDR3 sequence (DNA): TGTGCCAGCAGCTTTCTAGACTTGGAGGAGCAGTACTTC. This sequence encodes CASSFLDLEEQYF.

This chain joins TRBV5-1 and TRBJ1-5; D gene unclear. CDR3 length: 12 residues. Trimming shortened V by 4 bases and J by 7 bases, and 9 bases separated the two germline ends. CDR1 and CDR2 from the germline V gene are SGHRS and YFSETQ. The chain's CDR3 is CASSEGGQPQHF. The CDR3 DNA reads TGCGCCAGCAGCGAGGGCGGACAGCCCCAGCATTTT.

This clone was seen just once. The chain is built from TRBV5-1 and TRBJ2-5; D perhaps matches TRBD2 (6 bases). The J call may be wrong; the DNA end is better matched by TRBJ2-7. Germline CDR1 SGHRS, CDR2 YFSETQ. The CDR3 loop spans 17 amino acids. The CDR3 coding sequence is TGCGCCAGCAGCTTGAGAGAAGGCGGGGTGAGCTCCTACGAGCAGTACTTC. It yields the protein CASSLREGGVSSYEQYF.

The rearrangement uses TRBV7-6 and TRBJ2-1; a possible D gene is TRBD1 (6 bases). Germline V gene sequence: CDR1 SGHVS, CDR2 FNYEAQ. The CDR3 length is 14 residues. V lost 5 bases, J lost 7 bases, and 15 bases lay in between. CDR3 region: CASSPTARGNEQFF. CDR3 coding DNA: TGTGCCAGCAGCCCCACGGCCAGGGGAAATGAGCAGTTCTTC.

The J gene is TRBJ1-6, the V gene TRBV18; perhaps TRBD1 as D (5 bases). The CDR3 is 17 residues long. Germline lookup yields CDR1 KGHSH and CDR2 LQKENI. V lost 3 bases, J lost 7 bases, and 19 bases lay in between. The CDR3 loop reads CASSPLQVGVLNSPLHF. The CDR3 DNA reads as TGTGCCAGCTCACCCCTCCAGGTAGGGGTCTTAAATTCACCCCTCCACTTT.

This rearrangement joins TRBV20-1 to TRBJ2-5; D gene unclear. Between the trimmed V and J ends, which lost 8 bases and 3 bases, there was a span of 7 bases. The CDR3 is 10 residues long. The germline CDR1 and CDR2 sequences are DFQATT and SNEGSKA (reference sequence). The CDR3, as DNA: TGCAGTCCCCCTGAAGAGACCCAGTACTTC. This translates into CSPPEETQYF.

About this clone: Other DNA sequences in this sample translate to the same CDR3. The gene calls are TRBV5-4 and TRBJ1-2; D remains unclear. Germline V gene data show CDR1 as SGHNT and CDR2 as YYREEE (reference sequence). V lost 4 bases and J 4 bases, leaving 17 bases between the germline ends. This CDR3 region has 15 residues. CDR3 protein: CASSLPGSSTYGYTF. CDR3 sequence (DNA): TGTGCCAGCAGCCTGCCAGGCAGTTCAACCTATGGCTACACCTTC.